This TCR beta chain was retrieved from a study of cytomegalovirus exposure and HLA in healthy donors. The PCR had 60 Vbeta and 13 Jbeta primers. Measured with immunoSEQ multiplex PCR; TCRdb has only the in-frame clones, and not every one. The sample shows some 120,000 clones, over 60% of them seen only once. The CDR3 has 15 amino acids. Germline CDR1 MNHNS, CDR2 SASEGT. V was pared by 7 bases and J by 4 bases, with 19 bases between. This clone was observed once. The antigen is undetermined. Study-wide points: A later analysis found common viral pathogens apparently linked to several of the most significant clusters.

This receptor was identified in a man aged 18-30 years in good health and CMV-seronegative. Sequencing input: PBMCs. The chain has TRBV6-1 and TRBJ1-1; tentative D call: TRBD1 (5 bases). The CDR3 sequence: CASTRRAGGGTEAFF. CDR3 nucleotides: TGTGCCAGCACCAGGCGGGCGGGGGGGGGCACTGAAGCTTTCTTT.